In its sample, the clone carrying this TCR beta chain was seen many times. Its antigen is undetermined. One end of the junction is discordant with germline, which a read error may explain. The data were obtained in a study of identical twins. Study-level points and caveats: Analyses based on zero insertions could be partly confounded by invariant MAIT and iNKT cells.

Every sampled donor was Caucasian and healthy. The germline V gene has CDR1 SGHRS and CDR2 YFSETQ. The CDR3 is made up of 15 amino acids. Template switching added a universal primer site; cDNA carried unique molecular identifiers. TCRdb passed the 5' RACE reads through MiXCR, listing each CDR3 protein once. The sample consists of 700,000 to 950,000 distinct CDR3 sequences, 10% to 15% of them appearing once. This sample also appeared in a second study, on yellow fever vaccine responses in identical twins. This second study says: Convergence reportedly seemed to mark part of the twins' vaccine T cell response, with personalization marking the rest.

This TCR was sampled from a woman between 18 and 29 years old in good health. The V gene is TRBV5-1, the J gene TRBJ2-5, with TRBD1 matching over 12 bases. Sequenced: PBMCs. CDR3 sequence reads: CASSLGQGARETQYF. The CDR3 DNA is TGTGCCAGCAGCTTGGGACAGGGGGCGCGGGAGACCCAGTACTTC.